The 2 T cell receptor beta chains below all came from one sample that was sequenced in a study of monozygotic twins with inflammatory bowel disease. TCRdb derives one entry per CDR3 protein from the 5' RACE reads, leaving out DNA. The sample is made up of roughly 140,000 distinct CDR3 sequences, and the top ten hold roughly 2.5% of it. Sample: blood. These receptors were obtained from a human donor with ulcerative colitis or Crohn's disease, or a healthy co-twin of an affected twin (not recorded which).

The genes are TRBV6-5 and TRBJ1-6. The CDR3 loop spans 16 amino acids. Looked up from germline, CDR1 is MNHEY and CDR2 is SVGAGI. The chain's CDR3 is CASSYSGQVSDSPLHF.

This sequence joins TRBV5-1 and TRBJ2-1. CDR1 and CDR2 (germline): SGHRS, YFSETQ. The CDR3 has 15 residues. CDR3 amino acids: CASSLERLSYNEQFF.